A single sample gave rise to the 27 T cell receptor beta chains below, sequenced in a study of coeliac disease (dated 2022 in TCRdb). Study-wide findings and limitations: Compared with controls, active coeliac intraepithelial and lamina propria samples had TRB and TRG repertoires of lower clonality, which suggests that diverse T cells were recruited.

Antigens for these TCRs are unknown. Library generation was performed with the immunoSEQ multiplex PCR assay. TCRdb holds this immuneACCESS table with in-frame rearrangements only. Some clones are missing; in checked studies, unresolved V genes explain under half, and the rest has no known cause. The sample table shows some 4,300 clones, and about three quarters are seen once. Roughly 11% of the sample is taken by the ten largest. The sample taken for sequencing was intraepithelial lymphocytes from the gut. Taken with the paper, the label for cell subset or site translates to: intraepithelial cell (IEC) fraction of small intestinal biopsy. The receptors were gathered from a woman in her late teens or twenties with active celiac disease.

This chain joins TRBV30 and TRBJ2-3; 9 nucleotides align to TRBD1. V lost 5 bases to trimming and J lost 4 bases; unmatched junction nucleotides: 4. This CDR3 is built from 13 residues. Looked up from germline, CDR1 is GTSNPN and CDR2 is SVGIG (reference sequence). Here the CDR3 DNA reads TGTGCCTGGGACAGGGGGTTCGCAGATACGCAGTATTTT. Protein sequence: CAWDRGFADTQYF.

J is TRBJ1-2 and V is TRBV4-3, with D tentatively TRBD1 (6 bases). V gave up 2 bases and J gave up 8 bases, with 12 bases separating them. The CDR3 totals 13 residues. Germline V gene data show CDR1 as LGHNA and CDR2 as YSLEER. CDR3 sequence: CASSQHLQGGYTF. In DNA, the CDR3 is TGCGCCAGCAGCCAACACCTCCAGGGGGGCTACACCTTC.

This chain links TRBV11-2 with TRBJ2-1, with D tentatively TRBD1 (6 bases). CDR1 is SGHAT and CDR2 is FQNNGV in the germline V gene. The CDR3 has 16 amino acids. Trimming pared 0 bases from V and 5 bases from J, leaving 14 bases between. The CDR3 is CASSLDGTYRDNEQFF. CDR3 nucleotides: TGTGCCAGCAGCTTAGATGGGACCTACAGGGACAATGAGCAGTTCTTC.

This chain uses TRBV7-6 with TRBJ1-3; 7 bases are a match to TRBD1. This CDR3 is 16 amino acids long. In germline, CDR1 is SGHVS, CDR2 FNYEAQ. The J segment lost 0 bases and the V segment lost 4 bases, leaving 6 bases of the junction unmatched. In DNA form, the CDR3 reads TGTGCCAGCAGCTACGGGACAGTTTCCTCTGGAAACACCATATATTTT. This gives the protein CASSYGTVSSGNTIYF.

The chain joins TRBV5-1 to TRBJ2-3, with 10 bases matching TRBD1. The CDR3 length is 15 residues. CDR1 and CDR2 from the germline V gene are SGHRS and YFSETQ. V lost 4 bases and J lost 1; bases outside the gene matches: 3. The CDR3 sequence: CASSETGGGTDTQYF. In DNA form, the CDR3 reads TGCGCCAGCAGCGAGACAGGGGGCGGCACAGATACGCAGTATTTT.

This chain links TRBV7-2 with TRBJ2-3, with 7 nucleotides matching TRBD2. The junction had 11 bases not matched to a gene; V was cut back by 5 bases and J by 0 bases. Germline CDR1 is SGHTA and CDR2 is FQGNSA. The CDR3 is 17 residues long. The CDR3 nucleotides read TGTGCCAGCAGCCCAAAACCTGGGACTAAAAGCACAGATACGCAGTATTTT. Protein product: CASSPKPGTKSTDTQYF.

This chain joins TRBV5-8 and TRBJ2-3; D may be TRBD2 (5 bases). Trimming took off 4 bases at V and 2 bases at J, with 20 bases between the two ends. The length of the CDR3 is 17 residues. CDR1 SGHTS and CDR2 YDEGEE come from the germline V gene. The DNA for the CDR3 is TGTGCCAGCAGCATCCAGGAGGACGGCATTTCCACAGATACGCAGTATTTT. Residues: CASSIQEDGISTDTQYF. The whole variable domain, filled in from reference TRBV5-8 and TRBJ2-3, reads EAGVTQSPTHLIKTRGQQATLRCSPISGHTSVYWYQQALGLGLQFLLWYDEGEERNRGNFPPRFSGRQFPNYSSELNVNALELEDSALYLCASSIQEDGISTDTQYFGPGTRLTVL.

V and J are TRBV7-9 and TRBJ2-7; weak D call: TRBD1 (5 bases). The CDR3 contains 15 residues. V lost 3 bases and J lost 3, with 15 bases in between. Germline CDR1 reads SEHNR; CDR2 reads FQNEAQ (reference sequence). The CDR3 is CASSFPRANYYEQYF. The CDR3 DNA sequence: TGTGCCAGCAGCTTCCCCAGGGCCAATTACTACGAGCAGTACTTC. The whole variable domain, filled in from reference TRBV7-9 and TRBJ2-7, reads DTGVSQNPRHKITKRGQNVTFRCDPISEHNRLYWYRQTLGQGPEFLTYFQNEAQLEKSRLLSDRFSAERPKGSFSTLEIQRTEQGDSAMYLCASSFPRANYYEQYFGPGTRLTVT.

On this clone itself: A read error may produce the germline difference seen at one junction end. The gene calls are TRBV7-8 and TRBJ2-3; D remains ambiguous. Germline lookup yields CDR1 SGHVS and CDR2 FQNEAQ. The CDR3 is 13 residues long. CDR3 residues: CASSLAGADTQCF. The DNA for the CDR3 is TGTGCCAGCAGCTTAGCGGGCGCAGATACGCAGTGTTTT.

This chain links TRBV6-4 with TRBJ2-2, with 10 nucleotides matching TRBD1. Germline V lookup: CDR1 MRHNA, CDR2 SNTAGT. Losses at the gene ends were 7 bases for V and 5 bases for J; bases not matched to a gene: 7. The CDR3 is 15 residues long. CDR3 DNA sequence: TGTGCCAGCACGGCGACAGGGGGCGGTACCGGGGAGCTGTTTTTT. Its protein is CASTATGGGTGELFF.

The chain couples TRBV4-1 to TRBJ2-3; a weak D match, TRBD2 (6 bases). Germline CDR1 and CDR2: MGHRA and YSYEKL. V lost 4 bases and J lost 0, with 14 bases in between. The CDR3 sequence is 16 residues long. In DNA, the CDR3 is TGCGCCAGCAGCCGTGTGGGACTGACTAGCACAGATACGCAGTATTTT. Translated, it gives CASSRVGLTSTDTQYF.

This chain uses TRBV27 with TRBJ1-5; possible D gene TRBD1, 5 bases. This CDR3 contains 13 residues. Per germline, CDR1 MNHEY and CDR2 SMNVEV (reference sequence). V was cut by 5 bases and J by 0 bases, with 5 bases left in between. This chain's CDR3 is CASSTGSNQPQHF. CDR3 DNA sequence: TGTGCCAGCAGTACAGGTAGCAATCAGCCCCAGCATTTT.

In its sample, this clone was seen once. The V gene is TRBV30, the J gene TRBJ2-3; D call uncertain. The CDR3 sequence is 14 residues long. Per the germline V gene, CDR1 is GTSNPN and CDR2 is SVGIG (reference sequence). The V end lost 1 base, the J end lost 1 base, and 9 bases lay between the germline ends. The CDR3: CAWSGLVRTDTQYF. Written as DNA, the CDR3 is TGTGCCTGGAGTGGGCTAGTACGCACAGATACGCAGTATTTT.

In this sample, this clone is large. The chain couples TRBV5-5 to TRBJ2-4, with 7 bases lining up with TRBD1. Looked up from germline, CDR1 is SGHKS and CDR2 is YYEKEE (reference sequence). CDR3 length: 16 residues. V lost 3 bases, J lost 7 bases, and 13 bases stayed unmatched. Written as DNA, the CDR3 is TGTGCCAGCAGCTGCCCCGCCGGGACAGAGTGTAACATTCAGTACTTC. It translates to CASSCPAGTECNIQYF.

This clone was observed a handful of times. The chain links TRBV5-8 to TRBJ1-2; 11 positions match TRBD1. Per the germline V gene, CDR1 is SGHTS and CDR2 is YDEGEE. With V trimmed by 5 bases and J by 6 bases, 15 bases remained unmatched. This CDR3 contains 17 residues. The CDR3 loop reads CASSPGSGQGARDGYTF. The CDR3 bases are TGTGCCAGCAGTCCAGGGTCAGGACAGGGGGCTCGGGATGGCTACACCTTC.

This clone is large. This chain connects TRBV4-2 to TRBJ2-7, with D possibly matching TRBD2 (5 bases). V was shortened by 5 bases and J by 2 bases, with 13 bases between the two germline ends. The CDR3 is 14 residues long. Germline-derived CDR1 and CDR2 are LGHNA and YNFKEQ. The CDR3 sequence is CASSSQLDPYEQYF. The DNA for the CDR3 is TGTGCCAGCAGCTCCCAACTAGACCCCTACGAGCAGTACTTC.

The V gene is TRBV15, the J gene TRBJ1-2; tentative D call: TRBD1 (6 bases). The germline V and J ends were trimmed by 5 bases and 5 bases, with 12 bases remaining between them. Germline assignment: CDR1 LNHNV and CDR2 YYDKDF (reference sequence). This CDR3 spans 13 amino acids. The CDR3 sequence is CATSGGQRYGYTF. DNA of the CDR3: TGTGCCACCAGCGGAGGACAGAGGTATGGCTACACCTTC.

This clone was counted once. The CDR3 nucleotides are TGTGCCAGCAGGCAAAGCGTGGGTTTTTCCTACGAGCAGTACTTC. This sequence encodes CASRQSVGFSYEQYF. The chain uses TRBV7-8 and TRBJ2-7; D unclear. V shed 6 bases and J shed 1 base, with 16 bases lying between them. This CDR3 has 15 amino acids. Germline V gives CDR1 SGHVS, CDR2 FQNEAQ.

This clone was detected a few times. The chain carries TRBV9 and TRBJ2-3; 12 bases match TRBD2. With 4 bases clipped from V and 0 bases from J, the junction kept 15 bases outside the gene matches. The germline gives CDR1 SGDLS, CDR2 YYNGEE. The CDR3 totals 20 residues. The CDR3 protein is CASSQLDFPGLAGSTDTQYF. CDR3 DNA: TGTGCCAGCAGCCAACTAGACTTCCCGGGACTAGCGGGCAGCACAGATACGCAGTATTTT. Looking up the rest from reference TRBV9 and TRBJ2-3 gives the full variable domain: DSGVTQTPKHLITATGQRVTLRCSPRSGDLSVYWYQQSLDQGLQFLIQYYNGEERAKGNILERFSAQQFPDLHSELNLSSLELGDSALYFCASSQLDFPGLAGSTDTQYFGPGTRLTVL.

The chain's CDR3 is CASSEARKNTEAFF. The CDR3 nucleotides read TGTGCCAGCAGTGAAGCGAGGAAGAACACTGAAGCTTTCTTT. This chain connects TRBV2 to TRBJ1-1; no clear D. Germline values: CDR1 SNHLY, CDR2 FYNNEI. The CDR3 totals 14 residues. Trimming shortened V by 0 bases and J by 1 base, and 6 bases separated the two germline ends.

In its sample, this clone was seen a few times. V gene TRBV7-8 combines with J gene TRBJ2-3, with D unclear. V was shortened by 2 bases and J by 2 bases, with 11 bases between the two germline ends. CDR1 and CDR2 from the germline V gene are SGHVS and FQNEAQ. The CDR3 has 15 amino acids. CDR3 in DNA: TGTGCCAGCAGCTTATTATCGCGTATCACAGATACGCAGTATTTT. Translation gives CASSLLSRITDTQYF. Complete variable domain (other parts from reference TRBV7-8 and TRBJ2-3): GAGVSQSPRYKVAKRGQDVALRCDPISGHVSLFWYQQALGQGPEFLTYFQNEAQLDKSGLPSDRFFAERPEGSVSTLKIQRTQQEDSAVYLCASSLLSRITDTQYFGPGTRLTVL.

For this clone: Relative to the germline gene, one junction end is altered; a read error may explain this. This chain uses TRBV7-7 with TRBJ2-3; 7 positions match TRBD2. Germline V CDR1 and CDR2: SSHAT, FNYEAQ (reference sequence). This CDR3 has 15 residues. Here the CDR3 DNA reads TGTGCTAGCAGCTCAGGGAAGCGGGGTTCGGATACGCAGTATTTT. Protein sequence: CASSSGKRGSDTQYF.

The chain joins TRBV19 to TRBJ2-7; D might be TRBD1 (6 bases). The CDR3 loop spans 12 amino acids. Germline V gene sequence: CDR1 LNHDA, CDR2 SQIVND (reference sequence). V was trimmed by 6 bases and J by 3 bases, leaving 9 bases between them. CDR3: CASSAGVYEQYF. CDR3 in DNA: TGTGCCAGTAGCGCAGGGGTCTACGAGCAGTACTTC.

Note on this clone: One base separates it from a far larger clone, so it is likely a read error. V usage is TRBV5-1 and J usage is TRBJ2-3; D might be TRBD2 (5 bases). This CDR3 is built from 15 residues. Germline V gene sequence: CDR1 SGHRS, CDR2 YFSETQ. The CDR3 loop reads CTSSLDGVNADTQYF. CDR3 bases: TGCACCAGCAGCTTGGACGGGGTTAACGCAGATACGCAGTATTTT. Variable domain in full (rest from reference TRBV5-1 and TRBJ2-3): KAGVTQTPRYLIKTRGQQVTLSCSPISGHRSVSWYQQTPGQGLQFLFEYFSETQRNKGNFPGRFSGRQFSNSRSEMNVSTLELGDSALYLCTSSLDGVNADTQYFGPGTRLTVL.

The rearrangement links TRBV7-9 to TRBJ2-5; a weak D match, TRBD1 (6 bases). The CDR3 spans 14 residues. Per germline, CDR1 SEHNR and CDR2 FQNEAQ (reference sequence). The V end lost 5 bases, the J end lost 5 bases, and 15 bases lay between the germline ends. CDR3 DNA: TGTGCCAGCAGCGCCTTGATCAGGGGTGAGACCCAGTACTTC. As protein: CASSALIRGETQYF.

This clone was seen just once. This chain uses TRBV5-4 with TRBJ2-1; 12 bases are a match to TRBD2. V was pared by 9 bases and J by 6 bases, with 7 bases of the junction left unmatched. This CDR3 contains 14 residues. Germline CDR1 SGHNT, CDR2 YYREEE (reference sequence). The CDR3: CATGLLAGGNEQFF. The CDR3 nucleotides are TGTGCCACCGGGTTACTAGCGGGAGGCAATGAGCAGTTCTTC.

The chain combines TRBV5-1 with TRBJ2-3; 10 nucleotides align to TRBD2. After removal of 4 bases from V and 4 bases from J, the junction contained 6 bases not matched to a gene. The CDR3 has 15 amino acids. Germline CDR1 reads SGHRS; CDR2 reads YFSETQ. CDR3 DNA sequence: TGCGCCAGCAGCCTAAGCGGGAGGGCCCCAGATACGCAGTATTTT. Its protein product is CASSLSGRAPDTQYF. The whole variable domain, filled in from reference TRBV5-1 and TRBJ2-3, reads KAGVTQTPRYLIKTRGQQVTLSCSPISGHRSVSWYQQTPGQGLQFLFEYFSETQRNKGNFPGRFSGRQFSNSRSEMNVSTLELGDSALYLCASSLSGRAPDTQYFGPGTRLTVL.